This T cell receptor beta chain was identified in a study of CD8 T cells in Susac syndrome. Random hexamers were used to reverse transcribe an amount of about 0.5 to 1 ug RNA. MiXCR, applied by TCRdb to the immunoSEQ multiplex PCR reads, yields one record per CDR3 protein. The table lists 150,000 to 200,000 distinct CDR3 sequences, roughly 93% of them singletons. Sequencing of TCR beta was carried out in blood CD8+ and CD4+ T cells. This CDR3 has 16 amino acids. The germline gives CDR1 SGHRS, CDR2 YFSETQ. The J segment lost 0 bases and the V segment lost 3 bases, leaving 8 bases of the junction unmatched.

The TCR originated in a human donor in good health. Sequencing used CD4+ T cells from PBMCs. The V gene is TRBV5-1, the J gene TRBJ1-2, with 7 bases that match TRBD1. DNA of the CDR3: TGCGCCAGCAGCTCAGGGGGGACCACTTCTAACTATGGCTACACCTTC. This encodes CASSSGGTTSNYGYTF.